This T cell receptor (beta chain) comes out of a study of OX40 agonist ivuxolimab in advanced cancers. Study summary: An agonistic human IgG2 monoclonal antibody against OX40 (CD134) was given. About 42% of patients had received prior checkpoint inhibitor therapy.

As concerns this clone: What it recognizes is unknown.

Germline loops: CDR1 MGHRA, CDR2 YSYEKL. The CDR3 contains 14 residues. Study results and caveats: Some patients who did not respond also had low normalized T-cell clonal expansion.

The method was immunoSEQ multiplex PCR; TCRdb's version includes in-frame clones alone and lacks a portion of them. The sample contains about 52,000 clones, about 85% of which appear only once. Collection of blood occurred at baseline, at cycle 4 day 1, and at cycle 7 day 1. This clonotype was obtained from an adult with an advanced solid tumor such as melanoma, head and neck, liver or kidney cancer. Sequencing used CD4+ or CD8+ T cells sorted from blood, obtained in a trial of the OX40 agonist ivuxolimab. The V call is TRBV4-1, the J call TRBJ2-5; 10 bases fit TRBD1. The J call is doubtful: the DNA matches TRBJ2-7 better. The DNA for the CDR3 is TGCGCCAGCAGCCAAGCGGACAGGGGGGGCGAGCAGTACTTC. Its translation is CASSQADRGGEQYF.